The entry below describes one T cell receptor beta chain. Its cognate antigen is unknown. The sample originates from a study of cytomegalovirus exposure and HLA in healthy donors. Findings and caveats of the study: The productive fraction for most TCR beta V segments was about 87% or about 30% in an earlier analysis. The HLA-A and HLA-B alleles of most subjects were reportedly predicted accurately from TCR beta sequences.

Primers included in the PCR were 60 Vbeta and 13 Jbeta primers. Clones were read by immunoSEQ multiplex PCR, and TCRdb kept only the in-frame ones, dropping some. The sample has around 170,000 clones, roughly 80% seen once. The CDR3 length is 14 residues. Germline CDR1 is SGHTA and CDR2 is FQGTGA. Deletions cut 4 bases from V and 6 bases from J, with 16 bases between. This TCR came from a man between 60 and 75 years old in good health and CMV-seronegative. V is TRBV7-3 and J is TRBJ2-7; D might be TRBD1 (7 bases). Sequencing input: PBMCs. The CDR3 DNA reads as TGTGCCAGCAGCTCCGCAGGGGGGCTGGGCGAGCAGTACTTC. As protein: CASSSAGGLGEQYF.